These 19 T cell receptor beta chains originate from one sample sequenced in a study of T-cell memory formation after mild COVID-19. Using its own MiXCR run on the 5' RACE reads, TCRdb lists one record per CDR3 protein. The repertoire has around 30,000 distinct CDR3 sequences, 9.5% to 15% of them found once; the top ten carry 12% to 15%. Specimen: PBMCs or a T cell subset sorted from them (not recorded which). The receptors shown here come from an adult woman who had mild COVID-19 (a few samples of this study predate the infection). Cell type and time point are not known.

This clonotype has a count of ten or more. The chain combines TRBV7-2 with TRBJ2-7; D is perhaps TRBD2 (6 bases). This CDR3 has 15 amino acids. Deletions cut 3 bases from V and 5 bases from J, with 17 bases between. Germline CDR1 reads SGHTA; CDR2 reads FQGNSA. The CDR3 sequence: CASSLHGRGGDEQYF. In DNA form, the CDR3 reads TGTGCCAGCAGCTTGCACGGGCGGGGAGGTGACGAGCAGTACTTC.

This clonotype was detected ten times or more. The V call is TRBV9, the J call TRBJ2-7; D gene uncertain. V lost 3 bases and J 3 bases, leaving 13 bases between the germline ends. The CDR3 extends over 14 amino acids. The germline V gene encodes CDR1 SGDLS and CDR2 YYNGEE. CDR3 loop: CASSAGNEVYEQYF. The CDR3 coding sequence is TGTGCCAGCAGCGCGGGCAATGAGGTCTACGAGCAGTACTTC.

This clonotype has at least ten counts. The rearrangement joins TRBV27 to TRBJ2-7; TRBD1 might be the D (6 bases). The CDR3 is made up of 13 amino acids. V was clipped by 1 base and J by 7 bases, with 11 bases between them. Germline lookup yields CDR1 MNHEY and CDR2 SMNVEV (reference sequence). The CDR3 bases are TGTGCCAGCAGTTTATTACAGGGCCGGGAGCAGTACTTC. Translated, it gives CASSLLQGREQYF.

The table lists this clonotype with many counts. The J gene is TRBJ1-6, the V gene TRBV5-1, with 7 positions matching TRBD1. J gave up 7 bases and V 4 bases, and 5 bases lay outside the gene matches. Germline CDR1 and CDR2: SGHRS and YFSETQ. The CDR3 totals 14 residues. The CDR3 sequence is CASSQGQLNSPLHF. The CDR3 bases are TGCGCCAGCAGCCAGGGACAGTTAAATTCACCCCTCCACTTT.

About this clonotype: A much larger clone sits a single nucleotide away, making a read error possible. The V and J genes are TRBV7-2 and TRBJ2-7; 9 bases fit TRBD2. V lost 3 bases to trimming and J lost 7 bases; unmatched junction nucleotides: 10. The CDR3 has 15 amino acids. Germline values: CDR1 SGHTA, CDR2 FQGNSA. The CDR3 loop reads CASSFPSGIYGEQYF. The CDR3 bases are TGTGCCAGCAGCTTCCCTAGCGGGATCTATGGGGAGCAGTACTTC. Variable domain in full (rest from reference TRBV7-2 and TRBJ2-7): GAGVSQSPSNKVTEKGKDVELRCDPISGHTALYWYRQSLGQGLEFLIYFQGNSAPDKSGLPSDRFSAERTGGSVSTLTIQRTQQEDSAVYLCASSFPSGIYGEQYFGPGTRLTVT.

This clonotype was seen many times. The CDR3 DNA reads as TGTGCCAGCAGTGATCCCATGAACACTGAAGCTTTCTTT. It yields the protein CASSDPMNTEAFF. V usage is TRBV2 and J usage is TRBJ1-1, with D unresolved. V lost 3 bases to trimming and J lost 0 bases, with 5 bases between them. The CDR3 spans 13 residues. CDR1 and CDR2 (germline): SNHLY, FYNNEI. The full variable domain, completed using reference TRBV2 and TRBJ1-1, is EPEVTQTPSHQVTQMGQEVILRCVPISNHLYFYWYRQILGQKVEFLVSFYNNEISEKSEIFDDQFSVERPDGSNFTLKIRSTKLEDSAMYFCASSDPMNTEAFFGQGTRLTVV.

In its sample, this clonotype was seen many times. The chain combines TRBV6-2 or TRBV6-3 with TRBJ2-7, with D uncertain. This CDR3 has 12 amino acids. Germline V lookup: CDR1 MNHEY, CDR2 SVGEGT. V was pared by 7 bases and J by 1 base, with 8 bases between. The CDR3, as DNA: TGTGCCAGCACTGAAAAGTCCTACGAGCAGTACTTC. Translating gives CASTEKSYEQYF.

This clonotype came up many times. This rearrangement joins TRBV28 to TRBJ2-3; D gene uncertain. V lost 5 bases to trimming and J lost 6 bases, with 6 bases between them. Germline V CDR1 and CDR2: MDHEN, SYDVKM. The CDR3 runs 11 residues. CDR3: CASSEADTQYF. For the CDR3, the DNA is TGTGCCAGCAGTGAAGCGGATACGCAGTATTTT.

This clonotype was seen at least ten times. The gene calls are TRBV7-9 and TRBJ2-7, with D perhaps TRBD2 (5 bases). Germline V gives CDR1 SEHNR, CDR2 FQNEAQ (reference sequence). The CDR3 loop spans 17 amino acids. The germline V and J ends were trimmed by 0 bases and 3 bases, with 18 bases remaining between them. The DNA of the CDR3 is TGTGCCAGCAGCTTAGCGGGAGCCCAGGCAGCAATCTACGAGCAGTACTTC. Protein: CASSLAGAQAAIYEQYF. Based on the CDR3 plus reference TRBV7-9 and TRBJ2-7, the full variable domain is DTGVSQNPRHKITKRGQNVTFRCDPISEHNRLYWYRQTLGQGPEFLTYFQNEAQLEKSRLLSDRFSAERPKGSFSTLEIQRTEQGDSAMYLCASSLAGAQAAIYEQYFGPGTRLTVT.

This clonotype was counted many times. The chain links TRBV5-6 to TRBJ1-3; D remains ambiguous. V gave up 0 bases and J gave up 6 bases, with 10 bases separating them. The germline gives CDR1 SGHDT, CDR2 YYEEEE. The CDR3 sequence is 14 residues long. CDR3 coding DNA: TGTGCCAGCAGCTTGGGGCGAGGATCAAACACCATATATTTT. Translation: CASSLGRGSNTIYF. Variable domain in full (rest from reference TRBV5-6 and TRBJ1-3): DAGVTQSPTHLIKTRGQQVTLRCSPKSGHDTVSWYQQALGQGPQFIFQYYEEEERQRGNFPDRFSGHQFPNYSSELNVNALLLGDSALYLCASSLGRGSNTIYFGEGSWLTVV.

Ten or more counts support this clonotype. The V call is TRBV20-1, the J call TRBJ2-7; 7 nucleotides agree with TRBD1. The CDR3 has 15 amino acids. V lost 6 bases to trimming and J lost 4 bases; unmatched junction nucleotides: 15. The germline V gene encodes CDR1 DFQATT and CDR2 SNEGSKA (reference sequence). The CDR3 DNA reads TGCAGTGCCGACCGGGACAGCCCCGAGGCGTACGAGCAGTACTTC. As protein: CSADRDSPEAYEQYF.

This clonotype showed up many times. The rearrangement links TRBV20-1 to TRBJ2-7; D is undetermined. CDR3 length: 14 residues. Germline-derived CDR1 and CDR2 are DFQATT and SNEGSKA (reference sequence). V was pared by 0 bases and J by 5 bases, with 14 bases between. This CDR3 reads CSARDGQVDHEQYF. The CDR3, as DNA: TGCAGTGCTAGAGATGGCCAGGTTGACCACGAGCAGTACTTC.

The V call is TRBV7-2, the J call TRBJ2-4, with D unclear. Germline V gives CDR1 SGHTA, CDR2 FQGNSA. V was cut by 5 bases and J by 3 bases, with 11 bases left in between. This CDR3 is 14 amino acids long. CDR3 DNA: TGTGCCAGCAGCGGGATGCATGGCAAAAACATTCAGTACTTC. Its translation: CASSGMHGKNIQYF.

This clonotype was seen at least ten times. The rearrangement uses TRBV10-3 and TRBJ1-5; a weak D match, TRBD1 (6 bases). The CDR3 contains 15 residues. Trimming removed 5 bases at V and 0 bases at J, with 11 bases between. The germline gives CDR1 ENHRY, CDR2 SYGVKD. The CDR3 DNA sequence: TGTGCCATCAGTACAGGGACCTATAGCAATCAGCCCCAGCATTTT. Its translation: CAISTGTYSNQPQHF.

In its sample, this clonotype was seen many times. CDR3 nucleotide sequence: TGCGCCAGCAGCCAAGAAGGCCAGGGGAGAGGTGGCTACACCTTC. It yields the protein CASSQEGQGRGGYTF. The chain combines TRBV4-1 with TRBJ1-2, with a possible D match to TRBD1 (6 bases). Germline V gene data show CDR1 as MGHRA and CDR2 as YSYEKL. V lost 0 bases, J lost 7 bases, and 15 bases lay in between. CDR3 length equals 15 residues.

In its sample, this clonotype was seen many times. The rearrangement joins TRBV7-3 to TRBJ1-2; 7 nucleotides align to TRBD1. The CDR3 contains 14 residues. The trim removed 4 bases at V and 8 bases at J, leaving 10 bases unmatched. The V gene's germline CDR1 is SGHTA and CDR2 FQGTGA. As DNA, the CDR3 is TGTGCCAGCAGCTCGGGACAGCCAGGGGGAGGCTACACCTTC. Translating gives CASSSGQPGGGYTF. The whole variable domain, filled in from reference TRBV7-3 and TRBJ1-2, reads GAGVSQTPSNKVTEKGKYVELRCDPISGHTALYWYRQSLGQGPEFLIYFQGTGAADDSGLPNDRFFAVRPEGSVSTLKIQRTERGDSAVYLCASSSGQPGGGYTFGSGTRLTVV.

This clonotype occurred many times. This chain links TRBV12-3 or TRBV12-4 with TRBJ1-4; 7 bases map to TRBD1. CDR3 length: 17 residues. The V and J ends lost 2 bases and 8 bases, in that order; junction bases with no gene match: 14. The CDR3, as DNA: TGTGCCAGCAGTTTAACCCGAAGGACAGGCCCAGGGGAAAAACTGTTTTTT. Translated: CASSLTRRTGPGEKLFF.

This clonotype came up many times. The V call is TRBV7-2, the J call TRBJ2-7, with D possibly being TRBD2 (6 bases). Looked up from germline, CDR1 is SGHTA and CDR2 is FQGNSA. V lost 5 bases and J 1 base, leaving 15 bases between the germline ends. The CDR3 extends over 15 amino acids. The CDR3 sequence: CASSLRGLGSYEQYF. DNA of the CDR3: TGTGCCAGCAGCCTTCGGGGGTTAGGTTCCTACGAGCAGTACTTC.

This clonotype was observed many times. The rearrangement joins TRBV25-1 to TRBJ2-7; D remains unclear. Per the germline V gene, CDR1 is MGHDK and CDR2 is SYGVNS. The CDR3 runs to 13 residues. Trimming took off 3 bases at V and 2 bases at J, with 8 bases between the two ends. CDR3 in amino acids: CASSDSLPYEQYF. The DNA of the CDR3 is TGTGCCAGCAGTGACTCCCTTCCCTACGAGCAGTACTTC.